The clone carrying this T cell receptor beta chain ranks as large. Its antigen is not known. Tregs were sorted as CD4+CD25+CD127-/low cells. This CDR3 contains 14 residues. V lost 7 bases and J 4 bases, leaving 16 bases between the germline ends. General study points: Tumor memory CD4+ T cell TCR gene usage clustered with blood and lymph node memory CD4+ cells and lymph node naive CD4+ cells. Greatest tumor Treg TCR overlap was with tumor naive CD4+ cells. Naive CD4+ cells shared about 13% of tumor Treg sequences.

The TRBV12-4/TRBJ1-2 clonotypes were amplified using barcode primers with ligated adaptors. From the multiplex PCR reads, TCRdb called clonotypes with MiXCR, one entry per CDR3 protein. The table records 950 to 1,500 distinct CDR3 sequences, approximately 20% of them present only once. This receptor was identified in a female donor with breast cancer. V usage is TRBV12-3 or TRBV12-4 and J usage is TRBJ1-2, with D unresolved. The sequenced sample was Tregs sorted from blood. The CDR3 region is CASTGVGLSYGYTF. The CDR3 coding sequence is TGTGCCAGCACCGGCGTGGGGTTGAGCTATGGCTACACCTTC.